Presented here are 16 T cell receptor beta chains from one specimen sequenced in a study of T-cell reconstitution after alpha-beta-depleted transplantation in children (dated by TCRdb to about 2016). Interpreted using the paper, the treatment or condition label stands for: allogeneic hematopoietic cell transplantation with graft depleted of TCRalphabeta T cells and CD19 B cells. Libraries came from PCR. The run used an Illumina HiSeq 2500. TCR libraries were prepared with molecular barcoding, using unique molecular identifiers to normalize TCRbeta repertoire quantification. TCRdb reworked the public reads: Q25 trimming with fastp, MiXCR clone assembly, productive beta chains retained. Each CDR3 protein gets just one entry, which takes the most common genes and DNA from the rows behind it. The sample records 700,000 to 950,000 distinct CDR3 sequences, 15% to 20% of which are singletons. Of the sample, approximately 5% falls within the top ten clones.

Sequenced material: PBMCs, mostly from graft donor cells, taken 360 days after TCRalphabeta/CD19-depleted stem cell transplant. These receptors were taken from a male patient between 5 and 17 years old who had a stem cell transplant for acute lymphoblastic leukemia, so the T cells may come from the graft donor.

This clonotype was counted many times. The chain is built from TRBV20-1 and TRBJ2-1; D is ambiguous. The CDR3 contains 14 residues. Germline V gene sequence: CDR1 DFQATT, CDR2 SNEGSKA (reference sequence). V shed 0 bases and J shed 3 bases, with 9 bases lying between them. This CDR3 is CSARDDNLYNEQFF. The CDR3 DNA reads as TGCAGTGCTAGAGATGATAACCTCTACAATGAGCAGTTCTTC.

This clonotype was observed a few times. The chain links TRBV18 to TRBJ2-7; 8 positions agree with TRBD2. The junction had 2 bases not matched to a gene; V was cut back by 3 bases and J by 4 bases. This CDR3 comprises 13 residues. CDR1 is KGHSH, CDR2 LQKENI, per germline. CDR3 region: CASSPKRGYEQYF. The CDR3 bases are TGTGCCAGCTCACCTAAGCGGGGGTACGAGCAGTACTTC.

This clonotype was picked up many times. The chain couples TRBV18 to TRBJ2-5; D possibly corresponds to TRBD1 (6 bases). Germline V gene sequence: CDR1 KGHSH, CDR2 LQKENI. V dropped 8 bases and J dropped 4 bases, with 11 bases sitting between them. This CDR3 has 12 amino acids. CDR3 coding DNA: TGTGCCAGCAGCCCCAGGGGAGAGACCCAGTACTTC. Amino acid sequence: CASSPRGETQYF.

CDR3 DNA sequence: TGTGCCACCAGCAGAGAAGGAATACAGAACCACTACGAGCAGTACTTC. This codes for CATSREGIQNHYEQYF. The chain uses TRBV15 and TRBJ2-7, with D unresolved. Germline V gene data show CDR1 as LNHNV and CDR2 as YYDKDF (reference sequence). The V gene lost 0 bases and the J gene lost 3 bases, with 15 bases spanning the gap. CDR3 length: 16 amino acids.

This clonotype was observed a few times. The chain joins TRBV12-3 or TRBV12-4 to TRBJ2-1; the match to TRBD1 covers 9 bases. The CDR3 spans 14 residues. The junction had 3 bases not matched to a gene; V was cut back by 3 bases and J by 6 bases. The CDR3 DNA follows: TGTGCCAGCAGTTTTGGGACAGGGACCAATGAGCAGTTCTTC. Amino acid sequence: CASSFGTGTNEQFF.

The J gene is TRBJ2-1, the V gene TRBV4-2, with TRBD1 matching over 7 bases. V gave up 1 base and J gave up 4 bases; unmatched junction bases: 10. This CDR3 region has 17 residues. Looked up from germline, CDR1 is LGHNA and CDR2 is YNFKEQ. CDR3 region: CASSQAHRGGPYNEQFF. In DNA form, the CDR3 reads TGTGCCAGCAGCCAAGCCCACAGGGGCGGACCATACAATGAGCAGTTCTTC.

This clonotype was seen more than once but under ten times. The V and J genes are TRBV9 and TRBJ2-7; D uncertain. The germline V gene encodes CDR1 SGDLS and CDR2 YYNGEE. The CDR3 is 13 residues long. V shed 0 bases and J shed 3 bases, with 7 bases lying between them. The CDR3: CASSVDLDYEQYF. For the CDR3, the DNA is TGTGCCAGCAGCGTAGACTTAGACTACGAGCAGTACTTC.

The chain couples TRBV12-3 or TRBV12-4 to TRBJ2-7; 11 bases agree with TRBD1. This CDR3 has 11 residues. With 10 bases clipped from V and 7 bases from J, the junction kept 3 bases outside the gene matches. The CDR3: CATGQGAEQYF. CDR3 nucleotide sequence: TGTGCCACCGGACAGGGGGCTGAGCAGTACTTC.

CDR3 DNA: TGTGCCAGCAGTGGTCTTGGGACTAGCGGGAGGGCCGGAACAGATACGCAGTATTTT. The encoded protein is CASSGLGTSGRAGTDTQYF. The gene calls are TRBV6-1 and TRBJ2-3; 16 bases are shared with TRBD2. The J segment lost 3 bases and the V segment lost 4 bases, leaving 10 bases of the junction unmatched. This CDR3 has 19 amino acids. Germline CDR1 is MNHNS and CDR2 is SASEGT.

This chain links TRBV15 with TRBJ2-7; D remains unclear. The germline V and J ends were trimmed by 1 base and 1 base, with 11 bases remaining between them. The length of the CDR3 is 15 residues. Germline V CDR1 and CDR2: LNHNV, YYDKDF (reference sequence). CDR3 bases: TGTGCCACCAGCAGAGGAAGCGTGGGGTCCTACGAGCAGTACTTC. Encoded protein: CATSRGSVGSYEQYF.

This clonotype has ten or more counts. The V call is TRBV3-1, the J call TRBJ2-1; tentatively, D is TRBD2 (5 bases). Germline CDR1 LGHDT, CDR2 YNNKEL (reference sequence). V shed 2 bases and J shed 0 bases, with 8 bases lying between them. The CDR3 length is 15 residues. CDR3 nucleotide sequence: TGTGCCAGCAGCCAACGGGGTAGCTCCTACAATGAGCAGTTCTTC. As protein: CASSQRGSSYNEQFF.

This clonotype has a handful of counts. This chain uses TRBV7-2 with TRBJ2-1; the D is unclear. CDR1 is SGHTA and CDR2 is FQGNSA in the germline V gene. V lost 5 bases, J lost 6 bases, and 20 bases lay in between. The CDR3 has 16 amino acids. The CDR3 is CASSPSRVSPLNEQFF. The CDR3 DNA is TGTGCCAGCAGCCCATCAAGGGTGAGTCCACTCAATGAGCAGTTCTTC.

The J gene is TRBJ2-3, the V gene TRBV6-1, with 7 bases aligning to TRBD2. CDR1 MNHNS and CDR2 SASEGT come from the germline V gene. V shed 9 bases, J shed 2 bases, and the junction held 11 bases outside the gene matches. The CDR3 contains 15 residues. CDR3 bases: TGTGCCAGTACCGCGGTAGCGGGCTACACAGATACGCAGTATTTT. Its protein product is CASTAVAGYTDTQYF.

Remarks on this clonotype: Being one base from a much bigger clone, this may be a read error. CDR3 sequence (DNA): TGTGCCGGCAGCCCCCGAGGAGGGAGAACTGAAGCTTTCTTT. Protein sequence: CAGSPRGGRTEAFF. The chain recombines TRBV7-3 with TRBJ1-1; no clear D gene. The CDR3 spans 14 residues. CDR1 is SGHTA, CDR2 FQGTGA, per germline.

This clonotype was seen more than once but under ten times. This chain connects TRBV6-5 to TRBJ2-5; D is ambiguous. The CDR3 runs 16 residues. V lost 1 base to trimming and J lost 0 bases, with 12 bases between them. Per the germline V gene, CDR1 is MNHEY and CDR2 is SVGAGI. CDR3 bases: TGTGCCAGCAGTTACTTGACACTGGGGTACCAAGAGACCCAGTACTTC. Amino acids: CASSYLTLGYQETQYF.

This clonotype was counted only a few times. The chain has TRBV2 and TRBJ2-1; D is possibly TRBD2 (5 bases). V was pared by 0 bases and J by 0 bases, with 27 bases between. Looked up from germline, CDR1 is SNHLY and CDR2 is FYNNEI. There are 22 residues in the CDR3. CDR3 nucleotides: TGTGCCAGCAGTGAAGCGCTTCGTGACTACCAAAGGTACTTTAGCTCCTACAATGAGCAGTTCTTC. Translation gives CASSEALRDYQRYFSSYNEQFF.